This T cell receptor (beta chain) is drawn from a study of blood T cells in healthy people across ages. Findings of the study overall: Roughly linear age-related decline in beta diversity appeared, significant by age around 38.

It was approximately 10 milliliters of peripheral blood that were drawn from each donor. Samples each yielded at least 5 micrograms of total RNA. This clonotype has a handful of counts. What it binds is not known. With a J-beta primer mix and a sample-barcoded 5' primer, a second PCR ran about 7 to 11 cycles. TCRdb processed the 5' RACE reads anew with MiXCR; each CDR3 protein has one entry. Of about 680,000 distinct CDR3 sequences in the sample, over 45% were seen once. The receptor was isolated from a woman in her fifties or sixties in good health. Sequenced material: blood.

In DNA form, the CDR3 reads TGTGCCAGCAGCTTAGAGGTCGCCCCCTACGAGCAGTACTTC. Protein sequence: CASSLEVAPYEQYF. The V and J genes are TRBV7-2 and TRBJ2-7, with D unclear. The CDR3 is 14 residues long. V was shortened by 1 base and J by 2 bases, with 9 bases between the two germline ends. Germline assignment: CDR1 SGHTA and CDR2 FQGNSA.